Listed below are T cell receptor beta chains from one sample, sequenced in a study of blood T cell repertoires in COVID-19. The method was immunoSEQ multiplex PCR; TCRdb's version includes in-frame clones alone and lacks a portion of them. The table records just over 650,000 clones, about nine tenths of them present only once. Sequencing was carried out using peripheral blood. The receptors stem from a woman younger than 30 with acute or convalescent COVID-19. Each CDR3 is given with its conserved first and last residue. The D gene is left open where the match is weak. Rows give clone size only sometimes, using once, few, many, or a class for an expanded clone.

clone_size	v_call	d_call	j_call	cdr3_nt	cdr3_aa
.	TRBV5-6	TRBD1	TRBJ1-6	TGTGCCAGCAGTTACCAATTACCGGGACAGAATTCACCCCTCCACTTT	CASSYQLPGQNSPLHF
.	TRBV6-1	.	TRBJ1-3	TGTGCCAGCAGTGATGGGGACACAGGTGGAAACACCATATATTTT	CASSDGDTGGNTIYF
.	TRBV15	TRBD1	TRBJ2-2	TGTGCCGCCTCTCCGGGACAGGGGGATTGGGGGAACACCGGGGAGCTGTTTTTT	CAASPGQGDWGNTGELFF
.	TRBV9	TRBD1	TRBJ1-2	TGTGCCAGCAGCATAGGGACAGGGCCAGCTAACTATGGCTACACCTTC	CASSIGTGPANYGYTF
.	TRBV19	.	TRBJ1-3	TGTGCCAGTACCGGGCCCCGGGCCCCGGGGAGATACTCTGGAAACACCATATATTTT	CASTGPRAPGRYSGNTIYF
once	TRBV5-1	TRBD1	TRBJ1-6	TGCGCCAGCAGCTTGTATGTTGGTGGGACAGAGCTCAATTCACCCCTCCACTTT	CASSLYVGGTELNSPLHF
.	TRBV30	.	TRBJ1-2	TGTGCCGGGGCGGGGAGAACCACAGGCGGCTACACCTTC	CAGAGRTTGGYTF
.	TRBV20-1	.	TRBJ1-2	TGCAGTGCTAGTTTCGAAGCCTACGGCTACACCTTC	CSASFEAYGYTF
.	TRBV15	.	TRBJ1-4	TGTGCCACCACCCCACAGGGACATAATGAAAAACTGTTTTTT	CATTPQGHNEKLFF
.	TRBV21-1	.	TRBJ2-1	TGTGCCAGCAGCAAAGCGCTGAGGTACGGGGACAATGAGCAGTTCTTC	CASSKALRYGDNEQFF
.	TRBV3-1/TRBV3-2	.	TRBJ2-3	TGTGCCAGCAGCTTCGCCCGGGATACGCAGTATTTT	CASSFARDTQYF
.	TRBV21-1	.	TRBJ1-1	TGTGCCAGCAGCAATGAGGTTCTCACTGAAGCTTTCTTT	CASSNEVLTEAFF
.	TRBV5-1	TRBD2	TRBJ2-1	TGCGCCAGCAGCCCCGCTAGCGGGGGCCTTTACAATGAGCAGTTCTTC	CASSPASGGLYNEQFF
.	TRBV10-3	TRBD1	TRBJ2-4	TGTGCCATCAGTGAGGACAGGGGCAACATTCAGTACTTC	CAISEDRGNIQYF
.	TRBV5-1	.	TRBJ2-5	TGCGCCAGCAGCTTACGCGGGGACTTCCAAGAGACCCAGTACTTC	CASSLRGDFQETQYF
.	TRBV2	TRBD2	TRBJ2-2	TGTGCCAGCAGAAATAGCGGGGGGCAATACACCGGGGAGCTGTTTTTT	CASRNSGGQYTGELFF
.	TRBV19	TRBD1	TRBJ1-2	TGTGCCAGTAGACGACAGGGGGCAAGTGGCTACACCTTC	CASRRQGASGYTF
.	TRBV6-5	TRBD1	TRBJ1-6	TGTGCCAGCAGTTACGAATCAGGGGGCAATTCACCCCTCCACTTT	CASSYESGGNSPLHF
.	TRBV6-4	TRBD1	TRBJ2-3	TGTGCCAGCAGTCCGGGACAGGGGGCTGGAGATACGCAGTATTTT	CASSPGQGAGDTQYF
.	TRBV7-9	.	TRBJ1-1	TGTGCCAGCAGCTCCGAGGTCGCTGAAGCTTTCTTT	CASSSEVAEAFF
.	TRBV21-1	.	TRBJ1-1	TGTGCCAGCAGCATAGGACAGACTAACACTGAAGCTTTCTTT	CASSIGQTNTEAFF